The clone carrying this T cell receptor beta chain was seen only a few times. Its antigen is still unknown. As diagnostic evidence, clinical symptoms, serum thyroxine, TRAb, thyroid ultrasound and orbital computed tomography were relied upon. These data originate in a study of Graves' ophthalmopathy and Graves' hyperthyroidism. Study-level background: A follow-up of 18 months without ophthalmopathy meant that hyperthyroidism was stable. Study results and caveats: Classification of ophthalmopathy versus stable hyperthyroidism by a 13-signature model yielded about 90% sensitivity and just over 80% specificity. Ophthalmopathy progression was predicted by the model at 60% to 71% sensitivity and about 79% specificity.

TCR beta CDR3 regions were amplified from RNA transcripts. Scientists carried out first-round RT-PCR using HTBI primers and then a second-round multiplex PCR. TCRdb ran MiXCR on the multiplex PCR reads and lists one entry per CDR3 protein. The sample holds 1 million to 1.3 million distinct CDR3 sequences, less than 45% seen once. This clonotype was sampled from an adult man with Graves' hyperthyroidism. Sequenced: peripheral blood or thyroid tissue (not recorded which).

The CDR3 DNA is TGCAGCGTGGAGCGGGGGAACCAAGAGACCCAGTACTTC. Translation: CSVERGNQETQYF. The J gene is TRBJ2-5, the V gene TRBV29-1; 8 positions agree with TRBD2. Trimming took 6 bases from V and 0 from J; bases not matched to a gene: 3. Germline-derived CDR1 and CDR2 are SQVTM and ANQGSEA. The CDR3 sequence is 13 residues long.